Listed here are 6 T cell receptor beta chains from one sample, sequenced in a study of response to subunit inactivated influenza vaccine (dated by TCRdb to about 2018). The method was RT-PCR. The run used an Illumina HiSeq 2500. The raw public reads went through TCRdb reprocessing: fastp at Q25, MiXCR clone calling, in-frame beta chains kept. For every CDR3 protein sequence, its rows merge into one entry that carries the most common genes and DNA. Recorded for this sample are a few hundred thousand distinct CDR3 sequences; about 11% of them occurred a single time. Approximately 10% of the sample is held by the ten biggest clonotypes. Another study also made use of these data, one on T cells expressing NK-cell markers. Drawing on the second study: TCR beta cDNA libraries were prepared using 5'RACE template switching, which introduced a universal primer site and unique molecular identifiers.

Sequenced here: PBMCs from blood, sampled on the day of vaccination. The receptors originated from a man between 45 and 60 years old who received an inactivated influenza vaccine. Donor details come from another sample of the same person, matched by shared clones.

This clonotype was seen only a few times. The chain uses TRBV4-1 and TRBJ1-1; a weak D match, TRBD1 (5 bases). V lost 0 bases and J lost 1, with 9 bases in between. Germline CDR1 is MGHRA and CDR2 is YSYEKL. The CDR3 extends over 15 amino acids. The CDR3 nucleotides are TGCGCCAGCAGCCAAGATCGGGGCGAGAACACTGAAGCTTTCTTT. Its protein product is CASSQDRGENTEAFF.

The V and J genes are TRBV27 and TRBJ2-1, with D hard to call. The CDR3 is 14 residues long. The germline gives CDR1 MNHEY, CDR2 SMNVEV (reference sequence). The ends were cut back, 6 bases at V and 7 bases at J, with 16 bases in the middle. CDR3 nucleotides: TGTGCCAGCAGCCCGCTGGGAAGAGCGAATGAGCAGTTCTTC. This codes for CASSPLGRANEQFF.

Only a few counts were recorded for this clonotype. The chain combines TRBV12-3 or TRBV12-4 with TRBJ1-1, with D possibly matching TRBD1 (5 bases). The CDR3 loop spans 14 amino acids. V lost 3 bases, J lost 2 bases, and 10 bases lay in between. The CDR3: CASSLDNVNTEAFF. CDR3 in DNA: TGTGCCAGCAGTTTGGACAATGTAAACACTGAAGCTTTCTTT.

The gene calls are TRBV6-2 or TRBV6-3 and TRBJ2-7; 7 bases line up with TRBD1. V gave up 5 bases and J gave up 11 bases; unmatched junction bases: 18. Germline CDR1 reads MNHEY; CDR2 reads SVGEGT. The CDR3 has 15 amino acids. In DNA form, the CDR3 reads TGTGCCAGCAGTGACCGGTTAGGGGGCAACTATATCGAGTACTTC. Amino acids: CASSDRLGGNYIEYF.

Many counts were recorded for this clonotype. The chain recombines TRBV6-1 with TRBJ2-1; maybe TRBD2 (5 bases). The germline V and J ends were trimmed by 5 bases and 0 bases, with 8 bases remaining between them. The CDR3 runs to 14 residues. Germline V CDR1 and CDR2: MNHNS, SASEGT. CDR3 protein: CASSSGISYNEQFF. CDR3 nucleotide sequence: TGTGCCAGCAGTAGCGGTATCTCCTACAATGAGCAGTTCTTC.

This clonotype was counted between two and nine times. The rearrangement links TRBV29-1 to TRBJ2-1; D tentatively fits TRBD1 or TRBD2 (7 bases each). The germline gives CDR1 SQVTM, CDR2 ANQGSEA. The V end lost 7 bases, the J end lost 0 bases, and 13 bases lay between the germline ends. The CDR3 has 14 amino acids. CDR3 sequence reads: CSGAGDSSYNEQFF. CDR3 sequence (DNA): TGCAGCGGCGCGGGGGACAGCTCCTACAATGAGCAGTTCTTC.